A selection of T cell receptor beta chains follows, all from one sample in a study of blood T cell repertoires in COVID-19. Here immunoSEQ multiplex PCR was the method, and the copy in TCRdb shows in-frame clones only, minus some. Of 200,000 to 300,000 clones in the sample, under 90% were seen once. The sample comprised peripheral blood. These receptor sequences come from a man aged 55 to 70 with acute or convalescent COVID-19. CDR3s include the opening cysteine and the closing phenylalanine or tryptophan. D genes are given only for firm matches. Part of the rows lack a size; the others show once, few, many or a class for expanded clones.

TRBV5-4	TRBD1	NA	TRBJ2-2	CASSLGQGNTGELFF	TGTGCCAGCAGCTTGGGACAGGGAAACACCGGGGAGCTGTTTTTT
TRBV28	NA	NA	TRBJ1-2	CATSWAGPNYGYTF	TGTGCCACCTCGTGGGCAGGTCCTAACTATGGCTACACCTTC
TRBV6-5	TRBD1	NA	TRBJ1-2	CASSFGRTGKNYGYTF	TGTGCCAGCAGTTTCGGCCGGACAGGAAAGAACTATGGCTACACCTTC
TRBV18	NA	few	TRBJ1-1	CASRRGDRSTEAFF	TGTGCCAGCCGACGGGGCGACAGGTCCACTGAAGCTTTCTTT
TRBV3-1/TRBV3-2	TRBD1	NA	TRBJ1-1	CASSQDPRSPGQGGTEAFF	TGTGCCAGCAGCCAAGATCCAAGATCGCCGGGACAGGGGGGTACTGAAGCTTTCTTT
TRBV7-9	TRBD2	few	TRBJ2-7	CASSLGGRRYEQYF	TGTGCCAGCAGCTTAGGCGGGAGGCGTTACGAGCAGTACTTC
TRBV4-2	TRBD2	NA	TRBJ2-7	CASSQGLAGYEQYF	TGTGCCAGCAGCCAAGGACTAGCGGGCTACGAGCAGTACTTC
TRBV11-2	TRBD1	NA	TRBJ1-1	CASSPFRGDRAAFF	TGTGCCAGCAGCCCCTTCAGGGGAGACAGGGCTGCTTTCTTT
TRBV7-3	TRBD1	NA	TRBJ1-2	CASSLVEGAIDYGYTF	TGTGCCAGCAGCTTAGTCGAGGGGGCCATCGATTATGGCTACACCTTC
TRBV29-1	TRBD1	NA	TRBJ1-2	CSEWTGDGYTF	TGCAGCGAGTGGACAGGGGATGGCTACACCTTC
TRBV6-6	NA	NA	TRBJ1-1	CASSYSALATEAFF	TGTGCCAGCAGTTACTCCGCTTTAGCCACTGAAGCTTTCTTT
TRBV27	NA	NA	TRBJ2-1	CASSLRTTNNNEQFF	TGTGCCAGCAGTTTAAGGACTACCAACAACAATGAGCAGTTCTTC
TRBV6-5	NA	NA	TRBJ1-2	CASSLQSSNYGYTF	TGTGCCAGCAGTTTACAATCCTCTAACTATGGCTACACCTTC
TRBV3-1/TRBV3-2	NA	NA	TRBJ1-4	CASSPDRTYEKLFF	TGTGCCAGCAGTCCGGACAGAACGTATGAAAAACTGTTTTTT
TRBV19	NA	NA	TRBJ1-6	CASSLPPGSNSPLHF	TGTGCCAGTAGTCTCCCCCCCGGGAGCAATTCACCCCTCCACTTT
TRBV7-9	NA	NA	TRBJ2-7	CASSLDRAGRYEQYF	TGTGCCAGCAGCTTAGACCGGGCAGGGCGATACGAGCAGTACTTC
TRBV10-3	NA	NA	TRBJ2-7	CAISAGQGSYEQYF	TGTGCCATCAGTGCCGGCCAGGGTTCCTACGAGCAGTACTTC
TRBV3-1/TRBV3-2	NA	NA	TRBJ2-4	CASSPRAGALKNIQYF	TGTGCCAGCAGCCCCCGGGCGGGGGCCCTCAAAAACATTCAGTACTTC
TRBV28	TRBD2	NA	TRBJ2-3	CASSLAGLAGISDTQYF	TGTGCCAGCAGTTTAGCGGGACTAGCGGGAATATCAGATACGCAGTATTTT
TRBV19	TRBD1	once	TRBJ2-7	CASSPRQGGNEQYF	TGTGCCAGTAGTCCCCGACAGGGGGGCAACGAGCAGTACTTC
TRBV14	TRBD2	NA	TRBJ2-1	CASSQGTSGYNEQFF	TGTGCCAGCAGCCAAGGGACTAGCGGTTACAATGAGCAGTTCTTC
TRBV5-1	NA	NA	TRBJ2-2	CASSILATPNTGELFF	TGCGCCAGCAGCATTCTCGCCACACCGAACACCGGGGAGCTGTTTTTT